Sequencing of this TCR beta chain was carried out in a study of cytomegalovirus exposure and HLA in healthy donors. This PCR relied on a set of 60 Vbeta primers and 13 Jbeta primers. Profiling relied on immunoSEQ multiplex PCR, and the TCRdb table lists in-frame clones only, not all of them. The table has over 150,000 clones, 82% seen once. The CDR3 covers 13 residues. Per germline, CDR1 GTSNPN and CDR2 SVGIG (reference sequence). V lost 0 bases, J lost 8 bases, and 2 bases stayed unmatched. General observations from the study: Earlier findings revealed that most TCR beta V segments proved productive either about 87% or about 30% of the time. The investigators catalogued under 200 TCR beta chains as cytomegalovirus-associated.

In regard to this clone: Its antigen is currently unknown.

The receptor was isolated from a girl between 10 and 17 years old in good health and CMV-seropositive. Sequenced: PBMCs. The V call is TRBV30, the J call TRBJ2-1; 9 bases map to TRBD2. The CDR3, as DNA: TGTGCCTGGAGTGTCGTAGCGGGGGATGAGCAGTTCTTC. Encoded protein: CAWSVVAGDEQFF.